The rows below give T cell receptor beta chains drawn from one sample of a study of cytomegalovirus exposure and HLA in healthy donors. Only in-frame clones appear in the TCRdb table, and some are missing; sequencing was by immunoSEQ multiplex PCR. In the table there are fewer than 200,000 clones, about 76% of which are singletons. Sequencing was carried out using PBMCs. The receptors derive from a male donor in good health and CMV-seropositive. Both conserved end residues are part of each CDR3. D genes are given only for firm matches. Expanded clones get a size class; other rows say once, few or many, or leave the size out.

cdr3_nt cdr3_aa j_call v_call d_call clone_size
TGTGCCAGCAGCCACGCCAGGGACTACGAGCAGTACTTC CASSHARDYEQYF TRBJ2-7 TRBV4-2 . .
TGTGCCAGTAGTCCGCGGACTAGCGGTATATACAATGAGCAGTTCTTC CASSPRTSGIYNEQFF TRBJ2-1 TRBV19 TRBD2 .
TGTGCCATCAGTGAGTCGGGGGGGCGGAACACTGAAGCTTTCTTT CAISESGGRNTEAFF TRBJ1-1 TRBV10-3 . .
TGTGCCAGCAGCTTAGTGGGCTCAGAGACCCAGTACTTC CASSLVGSETQYF TRBJ2-5 TRBV11-2 . .
TGTGCCAGCAGCGCCACGGGACTAGCGGTCGATGAGCAGTTCTTC CASSATGLAVDEQFF TRBJ2-1 TRBV7-2 TRBD2 .
TGTGCCTGGAGTCGGACAGGGAGACCTTTAGACGAGCAGTACTTC CAWSRTGRPLDEQYF TRBJ2-7 TRBV30 TRBD1 .
TGTGCCTGGAGTCGGGGGGCAGGACGGAACACCATATATTTT CAWSRGAGRNTIYF TRBJ1-3 TRBV30 . once
TGCGCCAGCAGCTTTGACAGGGTAAGAAACAATGAGCAGTTCTTC CASSFDRVRNNEQFF TRBJ2-1 TRBV5-1 TRBD1 .
TGCGCCAGCAGTTTAGGAGGGGTGCGAGATACGCAGTATTTT CASSLGGVRDTQYF TRBJ2-3 TRBV5-1 . .
TGCGCCAGCAGCTTGGGCCATGACAGCTACGAGCAGTACTTC CASSLGHDSYEQYF TRBJ2-7 TRBV5-1 . .
TGTGCTAGCAGCGGACAGGGCGGTCAAGAGACCCAGTACTTC CASSGQGGQETQYF TRBJ2-5 TRBV7-7 TRBD1 .